Below, 19 T cell receptor beta chains from the same sample are listed, as sequenced in a study of blood T cell repertoires in COVID-19. The protocol was immunoSEQ multiplex PCR, while the TCRdb copy is restricted to in-frame clones and leaves out a portion. This sample yields some 150,000 clones, of which more than 75% are seen a single time; roughly 4% belongs to the top ten. Sequenced input: peripheral blood. The receptors were sampled from an elderly woman with acute or convalescent COVID-19.

Remarks on this clone: Distinct nucleotide sequences in the sample also encode this CDR3. The chain is built from TRBV3-1 (or the pseudogene TRBV3-2) and TRBJ1-2, with D maybe TRBD1 (5 bases). The germline V and J ends were trimmed by 0 bases and 4 bases, with 9 bases remaining between them. CDR3 length: 14 residues. Germline V gene sequence: CDR1 LGHDT, CDR2 YNNKEL (reference sequence). The CDR3 protein is CASSQDPGGYGYTF. The CDR3 DNA reads TGTGCCAGCAGCCAAGATCCGGGGGGCTATGGCTACACCTTC.

This chain joins TRBV29-1 and TRBJ1-2, with 8 bases fitting TRBD1. Trimming took 1 base from V and 5 from J; bases not matched to a gene: 9. The CDR3 runs to 15 residues. Germline loops: CDR1 SQVTM, CDR2 ANQGSEA. DNA of the CDR3: TGCAGCGTTGAAGTTGGACAACACAGGGGGTATGGCTACACCTTC. Encoded protein: CSVEVGQHRGYGYTF.

This clone has more than one count but fewer than ten. The rearrangement links TRBV10-3 to TRBJ2-1, with D tentatively TRBD2 (5 bases). Looked up from germline, CDR1 is ENHRY and CDR2 is SYGVKD. Trimming pared 1 base from V and 0 bases from J, leaving 13 bases between. This CDR3 has 17 residues. The CDR3 DNA is TGTGCCATCAGTGAGTTTGGGTATACTAGCTCCTACAATGAGCAGTTCTTC. Protein: CAISEFGYTSSYNEQFF.

The rearrangement uses TRBV29-1 and TRBJ2-5; 10 bases are shared with TRBD2. The CDR3 runs 13 residues. J lost 6 bases, V lost 5 bases, and 6 bases had no gene match. Per the germline V gene, CDR1 is SQVTM and CDR2 is ANQGSEA. The CDR3, as DNA: TGCAGCGTTACCCCTAGCGGGGGAAAGACCCAGTACTTC. This translates into CSVTPSGGKTQYF.

This clone has just one count. The chain joins TRBV3-1 (or the pseudogene TRBV3-2) to TRBJ1-1, with unresolved D. Looked up from germline, CDR1 is LGHDT and CDR2 is YNNKEL (reference sequence). Trimming took 4 bases from V and 11 from J, leaving 14 bases between them. The CDR3 runs to 12 residues. DNA of the CDR3: TGTGCCAGCAGCCGAGATCGATCGGTCGCTTTCTTT. It specifies CASSRDRSVAFF.

This chain links TRBV5-4 with TRBJ2-1; 14 nucleotides line up with TRBD2. Germline CDR1 SGHNT, CDR2 YYREEE (reference sequence). Trimming removed 4 bases from V and 8 bases from J; junction bases left unmatched: 8. The CDR3 totals 16 residues. In DNA, the CDR3 is TGTGCCAGCAGCGACGGGACTAGCGGGAGCGGGGATGAGCAGTTCTTC. Translating gives CASSDGTSGSGDEQFF.

The V call is TRBV6-5, the J call TRBJ1-5, with 7 bases aligning to TRBD1. J was trimmed by 7 bases and V by 10 bases; bases with no gene match: 10. Per the germline V gene, CDR1 is MNHEY and CDR2 is SVGAGI. The CDR3 consists of 13 residues. The DNA for the CDR3 is TGTGCCACCGCTCGACAGGGTGGGCAGCCCCAGCATTTT. Its protein is CATARQGGQPQHF.

This clone was seen a handful of times. The chain has TRBV28 and TRBJ1-2; D gene ambiguous. Trimming cost V 2 bases and J 4 bases, with 8 bases left between them. The CDR3 runs to 13 residues. CDR1 is MDHEN, CDR2 SYDVKM, per germline. The CDR3 protein is CASSLAYFYGYTF. CDR3 sequence (DNA): TGTGCCAGCAGTTTAGCATACTTCTATGGCTACACCTTC.

This chain connects TRBV7-9 to TRBJ2-1; D not resolved. The ends were cut back, 6 bases at V and 1 base at J, with 4 bases in the middle. The length of the CDR3 is 12 residues. CDR1 and CDR2 from the germline V gene are SEHNR and FQNEAQ (reference sequence). The CDR3 protein is CASRRSYNEQFF. The DNA for the CDR3 is TGTGCCAGCAGGAGGTCCTACAATGAGCAGTTCTTC.

The chain recombines TRBV18 with TRBJ1-4; D not certain. Deletions cut 3 bases from V and 1 base from J, with 18 bases between. The CDR3 contains 18 residues. Germline V gene sequence: CDR1 KGHSH, CDR2 LQKENI. The CDR3 coding sequence is TGTGCCAGCTCACCTTATTCCAGACGGGTACGAACTAATGAAAAACTGTTTTTT. Amino acids: CASSPYSRRVRTNEKLFF.

V and J are TRBV6-5 and TRBJ2-3; 9 bases map to TRBD2. This CDR3 has 16 residues. The germline gives CDR1 MNHEY, CDR2 SVGAGI. V lost 0 bases and J lost 5; bases outside the gene matches: 6. Here the CDR3 reads CASSYSMRGGQDTQYF. The CDR3 coding sequence is TGTGCCAGCAGTTACTCGATGCGGGGGGGCCAAGATACGCAGTATTTT.

The chain employs TRBV30 and TRBJ2-3, with 12 bases lining up with TRBD2. J lost 2 bases, V lost 5 bases, and 2 bases had no gene match. The CDR3 consists of 14 residues. CDR1 is GTSNPN and CDR2 is SVGIG in the germline V gene (reference sequence). CDR3 in DNA: TGTGCCTGGGCTAGCGGGGGGGCCACAGATACGCAGTATTTT. Translation gives CAWASGGATDTQYF.

The CDR3 DNA sequence: TGCGCCAGCAGCGCCCTAGCGGGTGGGGACACCGGGGAGCTGTTTTTT. Protein product: CASSALAGGDTGELFF. The chain combines TRBV5-1 with TRBJ2-2; 8 positions match TRBD2. The ends lost 4 bases at V and 3 bases at J; junction bases unmatched: 8. CDR3 length: 16 amino acids. Per the germline V gene, CDR1 is SGHRS and CDR2 is YFSETQ.

J is TRBJ1-2 and V is TRBV7-9, with 11 bases aligning to TRBD1. The ends lost 8 bases at V and 5 bases at J; junction bases unmatched: 19. CDR3 size: 18 residues. Germline CDR1 SEHNR, CDR2 FQNEAQ (reference sequence). The CDR3 sequence: CASGPQQDRGLLGYGYTF. The CDR3, as DNA: TGTGCCAGCGGACCCCAACAGGACAGGGGGCTCCTAGGATATGGCTACACCTTC.

This chain connects TRBV28 to TRBJ2-7; tentatively, D is TRBD2 (5 bases). This CDR3 has 14 residues. Between the trimmed V and J ends, which lost 10 bases and 7 bases, there was a span of 23 bases. The V gene's germline CDR1 is MDHEN and CDR2 SYDVKM. CDR3: CATPARGTNEEQYF. CDR3 coding DNA: TGTGCCACCCCGGCCCGGGGTACAAACGAAGAGCAGTACTTC.

This clone was picked up a small number of times. The chain couples TRBV7-2 to TRBJ1-1; D is ambiguous. V gave up 2 bases and J gave up 1 base, with 11 bases separating them. Germline loops: CDR1 SGHTA, CDR2 FQGNSA. The CDR3 is 15 residues long. The CDR3 region is CASSLMGATNTEAFF. In DNA, the CDR3 is TGTGCCAGCAGCTTAATGGGAGCTACGAACACTGAAGCTTTCTTT.

V is TRBV28 and J is TRBJ1-2; D not certain. The CDR3 consists of 14 residues. From germline, CDR1 is MDHEN and CDR2 SYDVKM. Trimming shortened V by 3 bases and J by 7 bases, and 15 bases separated the two germline ends. The CDR3 DNA reads TGTGCCAGCAGTTTGCCTATCGCGACACGTGGCTACACCTTC. This sequence encodes CASSLPIATRGYTF.

The rearrangement joins TRBV3-1 (or the pseudogene TRBV3-2) to TRBJ2-2, with 8 bases matching TRBD1. Germline V CDR1 and CDR2: LGHDT, YNNKEL (reference sequence). The V segment lost 1 base and the J segment 3 bases; nucleotides outside the gene matches: 4. The length of the CDR3 is 16 residues. CDR3 nucleotide sequence: TGTGCCAGCAGCCAAGGCAGGGGGCCGTACACCGGGGAGCTGTTTTTT. This gives the protein CASSQGRGPYTGELFF.

V and J are TRBV7-9 and TRBJ2-3; 13 nucleotides line up with TRBD2. The CDR3 covers 15 residues. Per germline, CDR1 SEHNR and CDR2 FQNEAQ (reference sequence). Trimming cost V 7 bases and J 4 bases; bases outside gene matches: 5. CDR3 in amino acids: CASTGLAGIADTQYF. CDR3 nucleotide sequence: TGTGCCAGCACGGGACTAGCGGGAATCGCAGATACGCAGTATTTT. Full variable domain (rest looked up from reference TRBV7-9 and TRBJ2-3): DTGVSQNPRHKITKRGQNVTFRCDPISEHNRLYWYRQTLGQGPEFLTYFQNEAQLEKSRLLSDRFSAERPKGSFSTLEIQRTEQGDSAMYLCASTGLAGIADTQYFGPGTRLTVL.